One and the same sample provided the 32 T cell receptor beta chains below, sequenced in a study of cytomegalovirus exposure and HLA in healthy donors (dated by TCRdb to 2017 to 2019). Library creation used the immunoSEQ multiplex PCR assay. The multiplex PCR relied on a mix of 60 forward primers for TCR Vbeta segments and 13 reverse primers for TCR Jbeta segments. TCRdb re-hosts the immuneACCESS table, in-frame sequences only. Its copies lack some clones; in the studies checked, an unresolved V gene accounts for under half of them, and the cause for the rest is not known. This sample has approximately 140,000 clones in its table, and over 60% of those were observed once. The biggest ten clones account for about 3.1% of the sample. The specimen sequenced was PBMCs. Receptor source: a human donor in good health.

The chain combines TRBV9 with TRBJ2-3; possible D gene TRBD1, 6 bases. The CDR3 runs 17 residues. V lost 0 bases and J 0 bases, leaving 14 bases between the germline ends. The germline CDR1 and CDR2 sequences are SGDLS and YYNGEE. The CDR3 protein is CASSVAPDRTSTDTQYF. CDR3 nucleotide sequence: TGTGCCAGCAGCGTAGCGCCGGACAGAACTAGCACAGATACGCAGTATTTT.

The rearrangement uses TRBV27 and TRBJ2-1; a weak D match, TRBD1 (7 bases). Germline loops: CDR1 MNHEY, CDR2 SMNVEV (reference sequence). The CDR3 extends over 15 amino acids. Trimming cost V 6 bases and J 5 bases, with 17 bases left between them. CDR3 nucleotides: TGTGCCAGCAGCGACGCGGGACAGCTAGACAATGAGCAGTTCTTC. Its translation is CASSDAGQLDNEQFF.

The chain has TRBV4-1 and TRBJ2-1, with 7 bases matching TRBD1. The CDR3 consists of 16 residues. Germline-derived CDR1 and CDR2 are MGHRA and YSYEKL. V was clipped by 4 bases and J by 8 bases; unmatched bases: 14. The CDR3 DNA reads TGCGCCAGCAGCCTTTCCGTGGGACAGTACAACTATGAGCAGTTCTTC. Protein sequence: CASSLSVGQYNYEQFF.

This rearrangement joins TRBV5-6 to TRBJ2-7, with a tentative D call TRBD2 (6 bases). There are 15 residues in the CDR3. With 2 bases removed from V and 3 bases from J, the gap between germline ends came to 15 bases. CDR1 and CDR2 (germline): SGHDT, YYEEEE. The CDR3 protein is CASSFMGTFHYEQYF. DNA for the CDR3: TGTGCCAGCAGCTTTATGGGGACTTTTCACTACGAGCAGTACTTC.

The chain joins TRBV7-9 to TRBJ1-1; no definite D call. The V gene's germline CDR1 is SEHNR and CDR2 FQNEAQ (reference sequence). The CDR3 runs to 13 residues. Between the trimmed V and J ends, which lost 2 bases and 4 bases, there was a span of 8 bases. This CDR3 reads CASSLPRGTEAFF. The CDR3 region has the DNA TGTGCCAGCAGCTTACCCCGGGGCACTGAAGCTTTCTTT.

This clone was detected only once. Other DNA sequences in this specimen translate into the identical CDR3. The chain uses TRBV9 and TRBJ2-7; 10 bases map to TRBD1. The V and J ends lost 2 bases and 2 bases, in that order; junction bases with no gene match: 1. Germline CDR1 SGDLS, CDR2 YYNGEE. The CDR3 sequence is 14 residues long. The CDR3 region is CASSVGQGTYEQYF. CDR3 DNA: TGTGCCAGCAGCGTGGGACAGGGGACCTACGAGCAGTACTTC.

This clone was seen just once. Here the CDR3 reads CASSWHRGDLQVAKNIQYF. The CDR3 bases are TGTGCCAGCAGCTGGCACAGGGGCGACCTCCAAGTAGCCAAAAACATTCAGTACTTC. The V and J genes are TRBV7-3 and TRBJ2-4; TRBD1 matches 7 bases. The germline V gene encodes CDR1 SGHTA and CDR2 FQGTGA. The CDR3 extends over 19 amino acids. The trim removed 4 bases at V and 0 bases at J, leaving 15 bases unmatched.

V is TRBV6-5 and J is TRBJ2-1; 9 nucleotides line up with TRBD2. This CDR3 region has 15 residues. Germline V gene sequence: CDR1 MNHEY, CDR2 SVGAGI. Losses at the gene ends were 7 bases for V and 4 bases for J; bases not matched to a gene: 8. The CDR3 sequence: CASIRAGGLYNEQFF. The CDR3, as DNA: TGTGCCAGCATTCGAGCGGGAGGACTTTACAATGAGCAGTTCTTC.

This sequence joins TRBV30 and TRBJ1-4, with no clear D. Germline CDR1 is GTSNPN and CDR2 is SVGIG (reference sequence). V gave up 1 base and J gave up 8 bases, with 14 bases separating them. CDR3 length: 14 amino acids. This CDR3 is CAWSEGGIGEKLFF. The CDR3 coding sequence is TGTGCCTGGAGTGAGGGAGGGATAGGGGAAAAACTGTTTTTT.

This clone was recorded a few times. The chain links TRBV5-1 to TRBJ2-7; 9 bases line up with TRBD1. Per germline, CDR1 SGHRS and CDR2 YFSETQ. The CDR3 extends over 13 amino acids. Trimming removed 5 bases from V and 5 bases from J; junction bases left unmatched: 5. CDR3 amino acids: CASRLTGGNEQYF. CDR3 sequence (DNA): TGCGCCAGCAGACTGACAGGGGGAAACGAGCAGTACTTC.

The rearrangement joins TRBV19 to TRBJ1-2, with TRBD1 matching over 11 bases. The ends lost 4 bases at V and 7 bases at J; junction bases unmatched: 5. Germline V lookup: CDR1 LNHDA, CDR2 SQIVND (reference sequence). The CDR3 totals 14 residues. The CDR3 region is CASSTGQGAGGYTF. The CDR3 nucleotides are TGTGCCAGTAGTACCGGACAGGGGGCGGGTGGCTACACCTTC.

V and J are TRBV5-4 and TRBJ1-1, with 7 nucleotides matching TRBD1. Germline CDR1 reads SGHNT; CDR2 reads YYREEE (reference sequence). The CDR3 is 15 amino acids. V lost 3 bases and J lost 4; bases outside the gene matches: 9. In DNA form, the CDR3 reads TGTGCCAGCAGCTCATCCCGGGACAGCATCACTGAAGCTTTCTTT. Its translation is CASSSSRDSITEAFF.

In its sample, this clone was seen a few times. The rearrangement links TRBV7-8 to TRBJ1-3; 7 positions match TRBD1. The CDR3 extends over 16 amino acids. The germline CDR1 and CDR2 sequences are SGHVS and FQNEAQ. Unmatched junction bases numbered 2, after V lost 0 bases and J lost 0 bases. The CDR3 DNA reads TGTGCCAGCAGCTTAGCGGGGACAGTCTCTGGAAACACCATATATTTT. Protein: CASSLAGTVSGNTIYF. The full variable domain, in which reference TRBV7-8 and TRBJ1-3 provide the parts outside the CDR3, is GAGVSQSPRYKVAKRGQDVALRCDPISGHVSLFWYQQALGQGPEFLTYFQNEAQLDKSGLPSDRFFAERPEGSVSTLKIQRTQQEDSAVYLCASSLAGTVSGNTIYFGEGSWLTVV.

The chain employs TRBV30 and TRBJ2-7; tentatively, D is TRBD1 (6 bases). The CDR3 loop spans 14 amino acids. The V end lost 3 bases, the J end lost 2 bases, and 14 bases lay between the germline ends. The germline gives CDR1 GTSNPN, CDR2 SVGIG (reference sequence). The CDR3 spells CAWRGNRDAYEQYF. For the CDR3, the DNA is TGTGCCTGGAGGGGGAACAGGGACGCCTACGAGCAGTACTTC.

The chain joins TRBV6-5 to TRBJ1-2; unclear D gene. Trimming removed 3 bases at V and 4 bases at J, with 18 bases between. Germline-derived CDR1 and CDR2 are MNHEY and SVGAGI. CDR3 size: 16 residues. The CDR3 reads CASSYLPSEGSYGYTF. CDR3 DNA sequence: TGTGCCAGCAGTTATCTCCCGAGCGAGGGATCCTATGGCTACACCTTC.

The chain combines TRBV15 with TRBJ2-5; TRBD1 aligns across 7 bases. The CDR3 has 17 amino acids. Germline values: CDR1 LNHNV, CDR2 YYDKDF (reference sequence). Germline trimming cut 5 bases from V and 5 bases from J; bases unmatched to any gene: 17. Written as DNA, the CDR3 is TGTGCCACCAGCCTCACCCCGGGACAGCTCGGGAAGGAGACCCAGTACTTC. Its protein product is CATSLTPGQLGKETQYF.

On this clone: A junction boundary mismatches the germline segment, possibly from a read error. The chain joins TRBV11-3 to TRBJ2-5; 7 bases are a match to TRBD1. CDR1 and CDR2 from the germline V gene are SGHNT and YENEEA. The CDR3 contains 11 residues. The chain's CDR3 is CASSRQGPIHF. As DNA, the CDR3 is TGTGCCAGCAGCCGACAGGGTCCCATACACTTC.

The rearrangement uses TRBV6-5 and TRBJ1-1; TRBD1 might be the D (5 bases). CDR3 length: 14 amino acids. From germline, CDR1 is MNHEY and CDR2 SVGAGI. The V gene lost 5 bases and the J gene lost 0 bases, with 10 bases spanning the gap. CDR3 in amino acids: CASSATAMNTEAFF. For the CDR3, the DNA is TGTGCCAGCAGTGCGACAGCCATGAACACTGAAGCTTTCTTT.

This clone occurred a few times. V is TRBV9 and J is TRBJ2-2; D might be TRBD1 (6 bases). V was clipped by 4 bases and J by 0 bases, with 13 bases between them. Germline CDR1 is SGDLS and CDR2 is YYNGEE. The CDR3 totals 16 residues. In nucleotides, the CDR3 is TGTGCCAGCAGCTTACAACAGGGCCCGAACACCGGGGAGCTGTTTTTT. This encodes CASSLQQGPNTGELFF. Supplemented by reference TRBV9 and TRBJ2-2, the full variable domain reads DSGVTQTPKHLITATGQRVTLRCSPRSGDLSVYWYQQSLDQGLQFLIQYYNGEERAKGNILERFSAQQFPDLHSELNLSSLELGDSALYFCASSLQQGPNTGELFFGEGSRLTVL.

This clone was recorded only once. V gene TRBV15 combines with J gene TRBJ2-1; TRBD2 agrees at 11 bases. The CDR3 has 17 amino acids. The germline V gene encodes CDR1 LNHNV and CDR2 YYDKDF (reference sequence). V gave up 3 bases and J gave up 6 bases; unmatched junction bases: 10. DNA of the CDR3: TGTGCCACCAGCAGGGCCCTAGCGGGAGGTCCCGGCAATGAGCAGTTCTTC. Translating it yields CATSRALAGGPGNEQFF.

This clone was detected only once. The rearrangement links TRBV7-6 to TRBJ2-7, with 12 nucleotides matching TRBD2. The CDR3 loop spans 13 amino acids. Trimming removed 5 bases from V and 6 bases from J; junction bases left unmatched: 2. The germline CDR1 and CDR2 sequences are SGHVS and FNYEAQ. The CDR3, as DNA: TGTGCCAGCAGCCCGGGACTAGCGGGCGAGCAGTACTTC. This translates into CASSPGLAGEQYF.

This chain joins TRBV27 and TRBJ2-3; D not resolved. The germline gives CDR1 MNHEY, CDR2 SMNVEV (reference sequence). Trimming cost V 6 bases and J 5 bases, with 12 bases left between them. CDR3 length: 13 amino acids. CDR3 DNA sequence: TGTGCCAGCAGCCTACTCTCCGGAGATACGCAGTATTTT. Translated: CASSLLSGDTQYF.

This chain joins TRBV5-4 and TRBJ1-2; 10 bases map to TRBD1. Looked up from germline, CDR1 is SGHNT and CDR2 is YYREEE (reference sequence). The CDR3 length is 16 residues. V was clipped by 4 bases and J by 2 bases; unmatched bases: 8. The CDR3: CASSPGVGQGNYGYTF. Written as DNA, the CDR3 is TGTGCCAGCAGCCCGGGGGTGGGACAGGGGAACTATGGCTACACCTTC. Complete variable domain (other parts from reference TRBV5-4 and TRBJ1-2): ETGVTQSPTHLIKTRGQQVTLRCSSQSGHNTVSWYQQALGQGPQFIFQYYREEENGRGNFPPRFSGLQFPNYSSELNVNALELDDSALYLCASSPGVGQGNYGYTFGSGTRLTVV.

As concerns this clone: A read error may produce the germline difference seen at one junction end. The sample carries other DNA sequences with the same CDR3. The rearrangement links TRBV30 to TRBJ2-3, with D possibly TRBD2 on 5 matching bases. Per the germline V gene, CDR1 is GTSNPN and CDR2 is SVGIG (reference sequence). The CDR3 consists of 13 residues. The CDR3, as DNA: TGTGCCTGGAGAAGAGGGTTGGCAGATACACAGTATTTT. Residues: CAWRRGLADTQYF.

The chain joins TRBV7-9 to TRBJ2-5; no clear D gene. The DNA end is a closer match to TRBJ2-7, so the J assignment may be wrong. The CDR3 has 12 residues. Germline V lookup: CDR1 SEHNR, CDR2 FQNEAQ (reference sequence). CDR3 sequence reads: CASSLSAYEQYF. The CDR3 DNA reads TGTGCCAGCAGCTTAAGTGCCTACGAGCAGTACTTC.

The J gene is TRBJ1-1, the V gene TRBV9, with 7 bases lining up with TRBD1. The CDR3 consists of 16 residues. Germline lookup yields CDR1 SGDLS and CDR2 YYNGEE. V shed 3 bases and J 4 bases; nucleotides not matched to a gene: 12. The CDR3: CASSAPTGPGGTEAFF. CDR3 coding DNA: TGTGCCAGCAGCGCCCCGACAGGGCCGGGTGGCACTGAAGCTTTCTTT. Full variable domain (missing parts from reference TRBV9 and TRBJ1-1): DSGVTQTPKHLITATGQRVTLRCSPRSGDLSVYWYQQSLDQGLQFLIQYYNGEERAKGNILERFSAQQFPDLHSELNLSSLELGDSALYFCASSAPTGPGGTEAFFGQGTRLTVV.

This clone was recorded a few times. The chain recombines TRBV6-5 with TRBJ2-7; 10 nucleotides agree with TRBD2. The CDR3 totals 14 residues. J lost 6 bases, V lost 2 bases, and 4 bases had no gene match. Germline loops: CDR1 MNHEY, CDR2 SVGAGI. CDR3 sequence reads: CASSYVSGRAEQYF. CDR3 sequence (DNA): TGTGCCAGCAGTTACGTGAGCGGGAGGGCCGAGCAGTACTTC.

V and J are TRBV28 and TRBJ2-1; D possibly corresponds to TRBD1 (5 bases). V lost 8 bases and J 5 bases, leaving 16 bases between the germline ends. The CDR3 is 14 residues long. CDR1 and CDR2 (germline): MDHEN, SYDVKM. The CDR3 spells CASQGITGDNEQFF. The CDR3 DNA reads as TGTGCCAGCCAAGGGATAACAGGAGACAATGAGCAGTTCTTC. Looking up the rest from reference TRBV28 and TRBJ2-1 gives the full variable domain: DVKVTQSSRYLVKRTGEKVFLECVQDMDHENMFWYRQDPGLGLRLIYFSYDVKMKEKGDIPEGYSVSREKKERFSLILESASTNQTSMYLCASQGITGDNEQFFGPGTRLTVL.

The chain is built from TRBV19 and TRBJ2-7, with 12 bases that match TRBD2. The ends lost 3 bases at V and 6 bases at J; junction bases unmatched: 6. CDR1 and CDR2 from the germline V gene are LNHDA and SQIVND (reference sequence). The CDR3 totals 15 residues. CDR3 coding DNA: TGTGCCAGTAGTATTAGACTAGCGGGAGTCGCCGAGCAGTACTTC. It encodes CASSIRLAGVAEQYF.

The V and J genes are TRBV6-1 and TRBJ1-2; D not certain. The CDR3 runs 13 residues. V was shortened by 4 bases and J by 1 base, with 7 bases between the two germline ends. The germline gives CDR1 MNHNS, CDR2 SASEGT. CDR3 in amino acids: CASSGSVNYGYTF. CDR3 sequence (DNA): TGTGCCAGCAGTGGATCAGTTAACTATGGCTACACCTTC.

CDR3 DNA: TGTGCCACCACCCAGGGTCCCGCAAGCAATCAGCCCCAGCATTTT. The encoded protein is CATTQGPASNQPQHF. This chain connects TRBV15 to TRBJ1-5; a weak D match, TRBD1 (5 bases). Per germline, CDR1 LNHNV and CDR2 YYDKDF (reference sequence). The CDR3 extends over 15 amino acids. The V end was cut by 7 bases, the J end by 1 base, with 14 bases between.

This clone was recorded once. The chain links TRBV7-8 to TRBJ2-5; no definite D call. The closer fit of TRBJ2-7 to the DNA end suggests the J call may be wrong. The germline V gene encodes CDR1 SGHVS and CDR2 FQNEAQ. The CDR3 is 12 amino acids. The CDR3 DNA sequence: TGTGCCAGCAGCTTAGTATCCTACGAGCAGTACTTC. Translated: CASSLVSYEQYF.